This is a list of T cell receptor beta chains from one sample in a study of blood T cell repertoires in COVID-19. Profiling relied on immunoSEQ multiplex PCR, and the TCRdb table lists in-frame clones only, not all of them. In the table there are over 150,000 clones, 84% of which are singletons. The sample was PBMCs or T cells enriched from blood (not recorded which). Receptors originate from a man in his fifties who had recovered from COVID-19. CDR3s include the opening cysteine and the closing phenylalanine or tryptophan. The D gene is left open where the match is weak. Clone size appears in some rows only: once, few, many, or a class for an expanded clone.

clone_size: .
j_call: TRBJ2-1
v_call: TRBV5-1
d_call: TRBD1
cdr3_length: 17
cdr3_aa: CASRGQGAESSYNEQFF
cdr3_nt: TGCGCCAGCAGGGGACAGGGAGCGGAAAGCTCCTACAATGAGCAGTTCTTC

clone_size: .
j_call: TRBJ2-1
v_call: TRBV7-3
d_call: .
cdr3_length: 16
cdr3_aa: CASSLNGGGTYNEQFF
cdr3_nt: TGTGCCAGCAGCTTAAATGGTGGGGGGACCTACAATGAGCAGTTCTTC

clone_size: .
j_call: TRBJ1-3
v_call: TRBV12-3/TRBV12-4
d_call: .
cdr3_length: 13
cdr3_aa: CASSSRLGNTIYF
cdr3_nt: TGTGCCAGCAGTTCCAGATTGGGAAACACCATATATTTT

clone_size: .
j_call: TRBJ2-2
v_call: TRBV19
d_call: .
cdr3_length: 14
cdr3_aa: CASSIAGDTGELFF
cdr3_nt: TGTGCCAGTAGTATAGCCGGGGACACCGGGGAGCTGTTTTTT

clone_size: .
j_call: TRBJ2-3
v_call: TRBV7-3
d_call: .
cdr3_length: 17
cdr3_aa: CASSLMAGRGNPDTQYF
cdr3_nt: TGTGCCAGCAGCTTAATGGCTGGCAGGGGCAACCCAGATACGCAGTATTTT

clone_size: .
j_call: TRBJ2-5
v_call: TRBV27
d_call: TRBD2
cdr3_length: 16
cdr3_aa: CASREDVSGGPETQYF
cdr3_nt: TGTGCCAGCAGGGAGGATGTGTCGGGGGGGCCGGAGACCCAGTACTTC

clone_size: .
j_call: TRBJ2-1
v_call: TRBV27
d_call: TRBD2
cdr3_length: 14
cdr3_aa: CASSTVAGAYEQFF
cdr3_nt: TGTGCCAGCAGTACCGTAGCGGGGGCTTATGAGCAGTTCTTC

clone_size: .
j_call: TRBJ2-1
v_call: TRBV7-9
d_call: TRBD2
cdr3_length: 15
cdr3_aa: CASSSGRGTHNEQFF
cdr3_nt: TGTGCCAGCAGCTCCGGGCGGGGGACCCACAATGAGCAGTTCTTC

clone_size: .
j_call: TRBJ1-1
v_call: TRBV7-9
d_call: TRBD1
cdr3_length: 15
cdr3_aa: CASSTRGDKNTEAFF
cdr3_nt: TGTGCCAGCAGCACCAGGGGGGACAAGAACACTGAAGCTTTCTTT

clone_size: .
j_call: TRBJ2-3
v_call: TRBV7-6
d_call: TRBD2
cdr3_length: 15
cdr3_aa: CASTLTSGYTDTQYF
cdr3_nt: TGTGCCAGCACCCTGACTAGCGGATACACAGATACGCAGTATTTT

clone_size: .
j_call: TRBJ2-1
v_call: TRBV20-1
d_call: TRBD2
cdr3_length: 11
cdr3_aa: CSARGTNEQFF
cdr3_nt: TGCAGTGCGCGGGGGACCAATGAGCAGTTCTTC

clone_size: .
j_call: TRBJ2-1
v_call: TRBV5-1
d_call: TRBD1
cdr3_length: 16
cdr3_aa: CASSLQTGGSYNEQFF
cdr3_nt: TGCGCCAGCAGCCTGCAGACAGGGGGCTCCTACAATGAGCAGTTCTTC

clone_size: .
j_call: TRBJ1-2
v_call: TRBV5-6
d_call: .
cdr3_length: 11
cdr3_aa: CASSLAYGYTF
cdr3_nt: TGTGCCAGCAGCTTGGCTTATGGCTACACCTTC

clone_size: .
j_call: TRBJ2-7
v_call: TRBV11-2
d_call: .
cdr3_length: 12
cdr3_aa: CASSRQGYEQYF
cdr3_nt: TGTGCCAGCAGCCGCCAGGGGTACGAGCAGTACTTC

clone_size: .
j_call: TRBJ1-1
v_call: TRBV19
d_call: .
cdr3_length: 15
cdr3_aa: CASSIEGRATLEAFF
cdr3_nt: TGTGCCAGTAGTATAGAGGGGAGAGCCACCCTAGAAGCTTTCTTT

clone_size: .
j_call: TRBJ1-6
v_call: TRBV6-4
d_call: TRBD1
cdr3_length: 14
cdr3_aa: CASSDSDRGSPLHF
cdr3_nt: TGTGCCAGCAGTGACTCGGACAGGGGTTCACCCCTCCACTTT

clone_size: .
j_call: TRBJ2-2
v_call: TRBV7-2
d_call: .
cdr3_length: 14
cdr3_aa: CASSLYRNTGELFF
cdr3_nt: TGTGCCAGCAGCTTGTACAGGAACACCGGGGAGCTGTTTTTT

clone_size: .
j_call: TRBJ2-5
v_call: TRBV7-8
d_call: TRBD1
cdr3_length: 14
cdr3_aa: CATQLNRGRETQYF
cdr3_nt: TGTGCCACCCAACTGAACAGGGGGCGGGAGACCCAGTACTTC

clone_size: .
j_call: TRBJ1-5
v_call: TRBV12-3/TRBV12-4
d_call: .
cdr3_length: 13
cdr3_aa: CASSLGGYQPQHF
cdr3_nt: TGTGCCAGCAGTTTGGGGGGATATCAGCCCCAGCATTTT

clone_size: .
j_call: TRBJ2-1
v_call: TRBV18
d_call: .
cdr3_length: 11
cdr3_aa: CASSLSGEQFF
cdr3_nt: TGTGCCAGCTCACTTTCAGGGGAGCAGTTCTTC

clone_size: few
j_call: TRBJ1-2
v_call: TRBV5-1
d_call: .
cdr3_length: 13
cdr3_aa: CASSLEGASGYTF
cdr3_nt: TGCGCCAGCAGCTTGGAAGGGGCGTCGGGCTACACCTTC

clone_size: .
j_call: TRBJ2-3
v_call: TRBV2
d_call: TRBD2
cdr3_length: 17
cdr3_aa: CASSDGLAAASTDTQYF
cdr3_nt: TGTGCCAGCAGTGACGGACTAGCGGCCGCTAGCACAGATACGCAGTATTTT

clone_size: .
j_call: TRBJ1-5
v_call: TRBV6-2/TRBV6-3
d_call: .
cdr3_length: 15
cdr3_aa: CASSPGVTSNQPQHF
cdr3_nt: TGTGCCAGCAGCCCAGGAGTTACTAGCAATCAGCCCCAGCATTTT

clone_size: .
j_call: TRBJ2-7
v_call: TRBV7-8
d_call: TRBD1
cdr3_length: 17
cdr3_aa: CASSFRINIGTGSEQYF
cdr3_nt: TGTGCCAGCAGCTTCCGAATAAATATAGGGACAGGATCCGAGCAGTACTTC

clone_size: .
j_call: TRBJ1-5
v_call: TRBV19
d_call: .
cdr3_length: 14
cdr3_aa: CASSIGGVGQPQHF
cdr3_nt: TGTGCCAGTAGTATCGGGGGTGTCGGTCAGCCCCAGCATTTT

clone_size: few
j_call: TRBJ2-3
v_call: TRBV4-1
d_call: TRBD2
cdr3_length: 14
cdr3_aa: CASSHAGGQDTQYF
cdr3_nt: TGCGCCAGCAGCCACGCGGGGGGGCAAGATACGCAGTATTTT

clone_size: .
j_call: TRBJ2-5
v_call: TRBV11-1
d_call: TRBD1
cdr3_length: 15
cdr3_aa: CASTPQDRGRETQYF
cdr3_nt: TGTGCCAGCACCCCACAGGACAGGGGGCGAGAGACCCAGTACTTC

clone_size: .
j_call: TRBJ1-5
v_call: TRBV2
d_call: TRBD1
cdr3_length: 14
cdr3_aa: CASSAQGGNQPQHF
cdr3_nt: TGTGCCAGCAGTGCACAGGGGGGCAATCAGCCCCAGCATTTT

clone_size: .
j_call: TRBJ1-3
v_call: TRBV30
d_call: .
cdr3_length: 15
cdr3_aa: CAWSVRGLPGNTIYF
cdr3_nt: TGTGCCTGGAGTGTACGGGGTCTACCTGGAAACACCATATATTTT

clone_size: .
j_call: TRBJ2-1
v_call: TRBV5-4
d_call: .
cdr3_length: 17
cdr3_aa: CASSLFTSGWSYNEQFF
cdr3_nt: TGTGCCAGCAGCTTGTTTACTAGTGGGTGGTCCTACAATGAGCAGTTCTTC

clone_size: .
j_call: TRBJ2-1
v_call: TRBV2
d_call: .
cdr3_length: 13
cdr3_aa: CASSTGLNNEQFF
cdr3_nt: TGTGCCAGCAGTACCGGACTGAACAATGAGCAGTTCTTC

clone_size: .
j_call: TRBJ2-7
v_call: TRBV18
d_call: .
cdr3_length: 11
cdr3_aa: CASSLNYEQYF
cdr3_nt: TGTGCCAGCTCACTAAATTACGAGCAGTACTTC

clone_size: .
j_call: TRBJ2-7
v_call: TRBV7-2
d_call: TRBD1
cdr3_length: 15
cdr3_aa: CASSLETGGSYEQYF
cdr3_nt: TGTGCCAGCAGCTTAGAGACAGGGGGCTCCTACGAGCAGTACTTC

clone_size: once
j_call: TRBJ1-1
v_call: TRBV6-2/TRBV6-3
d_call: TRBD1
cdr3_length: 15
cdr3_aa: CASSYSTGGATEAFF
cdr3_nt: TGTGCCAGCAGTTACTCGACAGGGGGCGCAACTGAAGCTTTCTTT

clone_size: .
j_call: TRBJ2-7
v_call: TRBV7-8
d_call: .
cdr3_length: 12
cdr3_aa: CASSWDSHEQYF
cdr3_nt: TGTGCCAGCAGCTGGGACTCCCACGAGCAGTACTTC

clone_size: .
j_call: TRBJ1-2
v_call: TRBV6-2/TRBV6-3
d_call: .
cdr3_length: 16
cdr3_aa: CASSLKGASSGYGYTF
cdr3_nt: TGTGCCAGCAGTTTAAAAGGGGCGAGTTCCGGCTATGGCTACACCTTC

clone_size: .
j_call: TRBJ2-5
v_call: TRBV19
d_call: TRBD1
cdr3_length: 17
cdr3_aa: CASSAPQGGLAQETQYF
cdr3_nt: TGTGCCAGTAGCGCCCCACAGGGGGGCCTCGCCCAAGAGACCCAGTACTTC

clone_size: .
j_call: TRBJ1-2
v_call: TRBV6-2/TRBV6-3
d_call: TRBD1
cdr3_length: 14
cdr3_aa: CASSSGQGFYGYTF
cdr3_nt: TGTGCCAGCAGTTCGGGACAGGGGTTCTATGGCTACACCTTC

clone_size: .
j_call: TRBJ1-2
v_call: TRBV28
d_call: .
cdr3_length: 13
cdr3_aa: CASIRGGNYGYTF
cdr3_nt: TGTGCCAGCATACGTGGGGGGAACTATGGCTACACCTTC

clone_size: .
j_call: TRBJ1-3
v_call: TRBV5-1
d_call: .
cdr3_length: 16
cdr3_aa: CASSFGGASSGNTIYF
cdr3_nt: TGCGCCAGCAGCTTCGGAGGGGCATCCTCTGGAAACACCATATATTTT

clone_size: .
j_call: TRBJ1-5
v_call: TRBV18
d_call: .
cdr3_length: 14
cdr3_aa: CASSVGGSNQPQHF
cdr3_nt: TGTGCCAGCTCCGTCGGGGGTAGCAATCAGCCCCAGCATTTT

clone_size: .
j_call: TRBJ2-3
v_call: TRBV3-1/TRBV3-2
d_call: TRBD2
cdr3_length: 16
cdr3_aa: CASSQASGGAPDTQYF
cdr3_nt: TGTGCCAGCAGCCAAGCCAGCGGGGGGGCCCCAGATACGCAGTATTTT

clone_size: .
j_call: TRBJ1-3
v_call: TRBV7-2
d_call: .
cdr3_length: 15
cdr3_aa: CASRKQATVGNTIYF
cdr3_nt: TGTGCCAGCAGAAAGCAGGCGACGGTGGGAAACACCATATATTTT

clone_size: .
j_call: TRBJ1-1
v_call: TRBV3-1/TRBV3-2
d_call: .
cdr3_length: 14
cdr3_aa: CASSQVGGFTEAFF
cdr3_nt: TGTGCCAGCAGCCAAGTGGGGGGATTCACTGAAGCTTTCTTT

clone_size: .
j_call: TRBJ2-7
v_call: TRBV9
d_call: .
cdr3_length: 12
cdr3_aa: CASSPDNVEQYF
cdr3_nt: TGTGCCAGCAGCCCGGACAACGTCGAGCAGTACTTC

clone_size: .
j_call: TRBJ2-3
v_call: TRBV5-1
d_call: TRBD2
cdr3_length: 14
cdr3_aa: CASSLTREGDTQYF
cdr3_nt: TGCGCCAGCAGCTTGACCCGGGAGGGAGATACGCAGTATTTT

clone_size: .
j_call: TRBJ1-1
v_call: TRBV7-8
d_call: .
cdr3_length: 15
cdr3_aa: CASSLTSGSNTEAFF
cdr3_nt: TGTGCCAGCAGCTTAACGTCCGGTAGTAACACTGAAGCTTTCTTT

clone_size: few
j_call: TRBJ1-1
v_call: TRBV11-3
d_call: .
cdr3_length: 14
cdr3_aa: CASSLGRGSSEAFF
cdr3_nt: TGTGCCAGCAGCTTAGGCAGAGGGTCAAGTGAAGCTTTCTTT

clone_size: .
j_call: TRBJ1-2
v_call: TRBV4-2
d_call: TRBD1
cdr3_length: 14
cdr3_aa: CASSQGDSYYGYTF
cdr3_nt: TGTGCCAGCAGCCAAGGGGACAGTTACTATGGCTACACCTTC

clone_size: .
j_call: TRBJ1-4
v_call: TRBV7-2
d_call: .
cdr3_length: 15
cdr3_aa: CASSLGGLANEKLFF
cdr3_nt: TGTGCCAGCAGCTTAGGGGGGCTGGCTAATGAAAAACTGTTTTTT

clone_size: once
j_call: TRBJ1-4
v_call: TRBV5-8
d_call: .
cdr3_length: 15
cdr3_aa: CASSLARGIDEKLFF
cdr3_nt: TGTGCCAGCAGCTTGGCCCGGGGTATTGATGAAAAACTGTTTTTT